The entry below describes one T cell receptor (beta chain). Per the study methods: Scientists estimated how many nucleated cells there were by amplifying reference gene primers. The assay was immunoSEQ multiplex PCR, and TCRdb's table has in-frame clones only and misses some. Clone size and the V and J calls come from that table; the DNA yielded D and trimming. Of fewer than 110,000 clones in the sample, over 65% were seen once. The germline CDR1 and CDR2 sequences are SGHRS and YFSETQ. CDR3 length equals 13 residues. The V end was cut by 5 bases, the J end by 5 bases, with 14 bases between. This specimen comes from a study of blood T cell repertoires in COVID-19. Background on the study: Acute-phase and convalescent COVID-19 samples originated in the United States, Italy and Spain. Sample material is recorded as cDNA or gDNA derived from T cells, B-cell-depleted T cells, or PBMCs.

This sequence joins TRBV5-1 and TRBJ2-7; D possibly corresponds to TRBD1 (6 bases). The clonotype comes from a human donor in a cohort sampled during active COVID-19. The sequenced material came from peripheral blood. DNA for the CDR3: TGCGCCAGCAGACCCTCACAGGGCGACGAGCAGTACTTC. This encodes CASRPSQGDEQYF.